This TCR beta chain was identified during a study of PD-L1 blockade in urothelial cancer. For the study at large: Blood was evaluated 3 weeks (second dose) and 6 weeks after therapy began. When blood samples were assessed, the median T cell count was about 140,000. Study-wide findings and caveats: By 3 weeks, tumor-associated blood clones had expanded more in durable-benefit patients.

This clone was picked up one time. Its antigen is as yet unknown. Patients presented with locally advanced or metastatic urothelial carcinoma. The V segment lost 8 bases and the J segment 1 base; nucleotides outside the gene matches: 10. The CDR3 is made up of 16 amino acids. CDR1 is SEHNR, CDR2 FQNEAQ, per germline (reference sequence). Data came from immunoSEQ multiplex PCR; TCRdb stores just in-frame clones and leaves some out. In the table there are about 84,000 clones, 82% of which are singletons. V and J are TRBV7-9 and TRBJ2-2; 7 bases fit TRBD2. The clonotype originates from a man aged 65 to 79 with urothelial cancer. The specimen comprised PBMCs, sampled around atezolizumab (anti-PD-L1) treatment. The CDR3 DNA reads TGTGCCAGCGTCGAGGGAGGGATAATGAACACCGGGGAGCTGTTTTTT. The encoded protein is CASVEGGIMNTGELFF.